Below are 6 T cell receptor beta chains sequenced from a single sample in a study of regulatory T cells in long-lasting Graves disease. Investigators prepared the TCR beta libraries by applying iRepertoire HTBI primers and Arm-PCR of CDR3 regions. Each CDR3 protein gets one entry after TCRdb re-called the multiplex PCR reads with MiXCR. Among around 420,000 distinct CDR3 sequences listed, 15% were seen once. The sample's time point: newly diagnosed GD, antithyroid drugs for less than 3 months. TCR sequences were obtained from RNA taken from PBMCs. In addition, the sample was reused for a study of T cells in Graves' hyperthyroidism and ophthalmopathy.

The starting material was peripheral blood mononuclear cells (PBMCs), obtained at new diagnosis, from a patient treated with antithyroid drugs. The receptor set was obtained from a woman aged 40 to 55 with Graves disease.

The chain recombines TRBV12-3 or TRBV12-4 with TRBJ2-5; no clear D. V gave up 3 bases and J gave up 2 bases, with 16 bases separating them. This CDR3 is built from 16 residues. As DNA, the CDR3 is TGTGCCAGCAGTTTTACGGTAACTTCTTCACAAGAGACCCAGTACTTC. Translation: CASSFTVTSSQETQYF.

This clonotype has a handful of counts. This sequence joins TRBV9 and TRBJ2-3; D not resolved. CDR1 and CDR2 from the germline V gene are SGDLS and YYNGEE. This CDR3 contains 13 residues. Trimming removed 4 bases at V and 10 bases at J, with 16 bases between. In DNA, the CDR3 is TGTGCCAGCAGCCCTCCGGACCTCAGTTCGCAGTATTTT. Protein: CASSPPDLSSQYF.

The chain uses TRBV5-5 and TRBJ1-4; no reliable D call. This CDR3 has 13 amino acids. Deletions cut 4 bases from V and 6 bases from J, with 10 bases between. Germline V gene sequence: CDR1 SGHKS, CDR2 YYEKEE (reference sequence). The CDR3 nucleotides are TGTGCCAGCAGCCCCAGGTCTGATGAAAAACTGTTTTTT. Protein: CASSPRSDEKLFF.

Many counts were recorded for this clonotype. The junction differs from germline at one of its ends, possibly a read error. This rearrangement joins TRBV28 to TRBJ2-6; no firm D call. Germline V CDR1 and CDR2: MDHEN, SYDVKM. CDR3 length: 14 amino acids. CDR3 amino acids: CASSLFSGANVLTF. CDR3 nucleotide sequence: TGTGCCAGCAGCTTATTCTCTGGGGCCAACGTCCTGACTTTC. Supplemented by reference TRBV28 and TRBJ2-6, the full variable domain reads DVKVTQSSRYLVKRTGEKVFLECVQDMDHENMFWYRQDPGLGLRLIYFSYDVKMKEKGDIPEGYSVSREKKERFSLILESASTNQTSMYLCASSLFSGANVLTFGAGSRLTVL.

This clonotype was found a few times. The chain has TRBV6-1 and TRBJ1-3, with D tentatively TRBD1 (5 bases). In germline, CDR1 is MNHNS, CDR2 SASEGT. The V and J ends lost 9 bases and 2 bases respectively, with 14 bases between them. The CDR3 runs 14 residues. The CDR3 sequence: CASDTGEPGNTIYF. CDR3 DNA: TGTGCCAGTGACACAGGAGAACCTGGAAACACCATATATTTT.

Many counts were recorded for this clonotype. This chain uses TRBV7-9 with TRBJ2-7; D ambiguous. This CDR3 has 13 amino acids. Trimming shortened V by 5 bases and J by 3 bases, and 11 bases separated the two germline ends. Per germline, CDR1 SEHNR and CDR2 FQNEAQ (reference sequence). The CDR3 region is CASSNPSGYEQYF. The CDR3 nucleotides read TGTGCCAGCAGCAATCCCAGTGGCTACGAGCAGTACTTC.